The 31 T cell receptor beta chains reported below all come from one sample, sequenced in a study of metastatic and nonmetastatic thyroid tumors. None of the patients had undergone any treatment ahead of thyroid surgery. TCRdb used MiXCR to call clones anew from the PCR reads. The sample has about 5,500 clones; more than 35% are singletons. Material for sequencing was tumor tissue. These receptors all stem from a male donor with papillary thyroid cancer or a benign thyroid nodule (not recorded which). Some clones in this sample may be carry-over from other donors' samples.

This clone rates as medium-sized. CDR3 in amino acids: CASSLVWTRVPEQFF. The CDR3 DNA follows: TGTGCCAGCAGCTTAGTATGGACTAGGGTTCCTGAGCAGTTCTTC. The V call is TRBV7-2, the J call TRBJ2-1, with 7 bases that match TRBD2. The CDR3 length is 15 residues. V trimming: 1 base; J trimming: 9 bases; junction bases outside the gene matches: 9. In germline, CDR1 is SGHTA, CDR2 FQGNSA.

This clone occurred a few times. The chain is built from TRBV20-1 and TRBJ2-1, with unresolved D. V lost 0 bases and J 3 bases, leaving 21 bases between the germline ends. The germline V gene encodes CDR1 DFQATT and CDR2 SNEGSKA (reference sequence). CDR3 length equals 18 residues. DNA of the CDR3: TGCAGTGCTAGAGATCCAAGTCGGGTACGACACAACTACAATGAGCAGTTCTTC. It codes for CSARDPSRVRHNYNEQFF.

This sequence joins TRBV5-1 and TRBJ2-1, with 12 bases lining up with TRBD2. This CDR3 is built from 16 residues. Trimming cost V 0 bases and J 2 bases; bases outside gene matches: 0. Germline V gene data show CDR1 as SGHRS and CDR2 as YFSETQ. CDR3 DNA: TGCGCCAGCAGCTTGGGGACTAGCGGGACCTACAATGAGCAGTTCTTC. It codes for CASSLGTSGTYNEQFF.

This clone has ten or more counts. This is likely a read error, given that the CDR3 carries no conserved phenylalanine or tryptophan at its end. The limits of the CDR3 on the DNA are not certain, so only TCRdb's listed CDR3 is given. The V gene is TRBV4-1, the J gene TRBJ2-5; the DNA was not compared with TRBD1, the D call given in the table. Per the germline V gene, CDR1 is MGHRA and CDR2 is YSYEKL. The CDR3 sequence runs 15 residues, both termini included. The CDR3 here is CARQLAGGRGQEAWL.

The chain carries TRBV4-2 and TRBJ2-6; possible D gene TRBD2, 6 bases. V gave up 1 base and J gave up 4 bases, with 11 bases separating them. Germline CDR1 LGHNA, CDR2 YNFKEQ. This CDR3 spans 16 amino acids. CDR3 DNA: TGTGCCAGCAGCCAAGCCGGCGGGGCCGGGGCCAACGTCCTGACTTTC. Translation: CASSQAGGAGANVLTF.

The chain employs TRBV5-6 and TRBJ2-7; the D is unclear. The ends were cut back, 0 bases at V and 2 bases at J, with 12 bases in the middle. This CDR3 is 15 amino acids long. In germline, CDR1 is SGHDT, CDR2 YYEEEE. The CDR3 loop reads CASSLAYIGTYEQYF. The CDR3 DNA sequence: TGTGCCAGCAGCTTGGCCTATATAGGGACCTACGAGCAGTACTTC.

The chain has TRBV14 and TRBJ2-3; 9 bases align to TRBD2. The junction had 5 bases not matched to a gene; V was cut back by 1 base and J by 6 bases. This CDR3 is built from 15 residues. Germline CDR1 reads SGHDN; CDR2 reads FVKESK. CDR3 region: CASSQGLAGRDTQYF. CDR3 in DNA: TGTGCCAGCAGCCAAGGTCTAGCGGGAAGGGATACGCAGTATTTT.

This clone showed up just a few times. V is TRBV28 and J is TRBJ2-2; D gene uncertain. Germline CDR1 MDHEN, CDR2 SYDVKM. The CDR3 covers 15 residues. Trimming took 5 bases from V and 3 from J, leaving 13 bases between them. CDR3 DNA sequence: TGTGCCAGCAGTGAAGGGCAGGTACACACCGGGGAGCTGTTTTTT. Encoded protein: CASSEGQVHTGELFF.

The DNA for the CDR3 is TGTGCCTGGACGTGGCAGGCAGGGGACTCCTATGGCTACACCTTC. Translating gives CAWTWQAGDSYGYTF. This chain connects TRBV30 to TRBJ1-2; D possibly corresponds to TRBD1 (6 bases). Germline CDR1 and CDR2: GTSNPN and SVGIG (reference sequence). The CDR3 runs to 15 residues. Trimming took off 4 bases at V and 4 bases at J, with 19 bases between the two ends. Filled out from reference TRBV30 and TRBJ1-2, the complete variable domain reads SQTIHQWPATLVQPVGSPLSLECTVEGTSNPNLYWYRQAAGRGLQLLFYSVGIGQISSEVPQNLSASRPQDRQFILSSKKLLLSDSGFYLCAWTWQAGDSYGYTFGSGTRLTVV.

Concerning this clone: The same CDR3 also results from other DNA sequences found in this sample. This chain uses TRBV19 with TRBJ1-5; D gene uncertain. This CDR3 spans 12 amino acids. The germline V and J ends were trimmed by 3 bases and 7 bases, with 7 bases remaining between them. From germline, CDR1 is LNHDA and CDR2 SQIVND (reference sequence). The CDR3 region has the DNA TGTGCCAGTAGTATCGTAGACCAGCCCCAGCATTTT. As protein: CASSIVDQPQHF.

The genes are TRBV11-2 and TRBJ1-1, with D uncertain. V was trimmed by 3 bases and J by 0 bases, leaving 8 bases between them. Looked up from germline, CDR1 is SGHAT and CDR2 is FQNNGV. This CDR3 is 14 amino acids long. The CDR3 nucleotides read TGTGCCAGCAGCTTTAGGAGAATGAACACTGAAGCTTTCTTT. Amino acid sequence: CASSFRRMNTEAFF.

This clone was seen more than once but under ten times. The rearrangement links TRBV6-1 to TRBJ2-7, with 9 nucleotides matching TRBD2. The J segment lost 4 bases and the V segment lost 6 bases, leaving 4 bases of the junction unmatched. This CDR3 is 13 amino acids long. Germline V gives CDR1 MNHNS, CDR2 SASEGT. CDR3 in amino acids: CASRRTSEYEQYF. DNA of the CDR3: TGTGCCAGCAGACGGACTAGCGAGTACGAGCAGTACTTC.

The V call is TRBV18, the J call TRBJ2-7; D is unresolved. Trimming cost V 2 bases and J 2 bases, with 10 bases left between them. The CDR3 totals 14 residues. CDR1 and CDR2 (germline): KGHSH, LQKENI. CDR3 bases: TGTGCCAGCTCACCATCCCCAAGCCCCTACGAGCAGTACTTC. This encodes CASSPSPSPYEQYF.

This chain joins TRBV7-6 and TRBJ2-1; the D gene is possibly TRBD1 (6 bases). Trimming pared 1 base from V and 8 bases from J, leaving 15 bases between. Germline CDR1 and CDR2: SGHVS and FNYEAQ. The CDR3 is made up of 15 amino acids. The CDR3 coding sequence is TGTGCCAGCAGCTTAGGTCCTACTGGGGGCGATGAGCAGTTCTTC. Protein: CASSLGPTGGDEQFF. Using reference TRBV7-6 and TRBJ2-1 for the parts outside the CDR3, the full variable domain is GAGVSQSPRYKVTKRGQDVALRCDPISGHVSLYWYRQALGQGPEFLTYFNYEAQQDKSGLPNDRFSAERPEGSISTLTIQRTEQRDSAMYRCASSLGPTGGDEQFFGPGTRLTVL.

This chain links TRBV30 with TRBJ2-1; D gene ambiguous. Germline lookup yields CDR1 GTSNPN and CDR2 SVGIG (reference sequence). This CDR3 spans 14 amino acids. Trimming took 1 base from V and 5 from J, leaving 12 bases between them. The CDR3: CAWSGYELHNEQFF. The DNA for the CDR3 is TGTGCCTGGAGTGGGTATGAACTTCACAATGAGCAGTTCTTC.

The V and J genes are TRBV7-6 and TRBJ2-1; 11 nucleotides align to TRBD2. Germline trimming cut 5 bases from V and 1 base from J; bases unmatched to any gene: 13. The germline V gene has CDR1 SGHVS and CDR2 FNYEAQ. The CDR3 is 19 amino acids. The CDR3 nucleotides are TGTGCCAGCAGCGCGGGGACTAGCGGTTCCGCCCTATCCTACAATGAGCAGTTCTTC. Amino acids: CASSAGTSGSALSYNEQFF. Filled out from reference TRBV7-6 and TRBJ2-1, the complete variable domain reads GAGVSQSPRYKVTKRGQDVALRCDPISGHVSLYWYRQALGQGPEFLTYFNYEAQQDKSGLPNDRFSAERPEGSISTLTIQRTEQRDSAMYRCASSAGTSGSALSYNEQFFGPGTRLTVL.

V gene TRBV5-1 combines with J gene TRBJ2-7; 10 nucleotides match TRBD2. V trimming: 3 bases; J trimming: 2 bases; junction bases outside the gene matches: 2. The V gene's germline CDR1 is SGHRS and CDR2 YFSETQ. This CDR3 is built from 14 residues. CDR3 bases: TGCGCCAGCAGCTCTACTAGCGGGACCTACGAGCAGTACTTC. Protein sequence: CASSSTSGTYEQYF.

The chain combines TRBV11-2 with TRBJ2-7; TRBD1 aligns across 7 bases. J gave up 0 bases and V 5 bases, and 16 bases lay outside the gene matches. Per the germline V gene, CDR1 is SGHAT and CDR2 is FQNNGV. The CDR3 contains 18 residues. The CDR3 DNA follows: TGTGCCAGCAGCCCGCATCAGACAGGGAGTCCCAGCTCCTACGAGCAGTACTTC. This sequence encodes CASSPHQTGSPSSYEQYF.

The V call is TRBV5-1, the J call TRBJ2-3; TRBD2 matches at 7 bases. The CDR3 consists of 15 residues. The V gene end was trimmed by 6 bases and the J gene end by 5 bases; junction bases not matched to a gene: 12. Germline loops: CDR1 SGHRS, CDR2 YFSETQ. CDR3 DNA: TGCGCCAGCAAATTCGGAACGGGAGGAGGAGATACGCAGTATTTT. Translating gives CASKFGTGGGDTQYF.

This clone was detected a few times. The rearrangement joins TRBV28 to TRBJ1-3, with TRBD1 matching 8 bases. The CDR3 sequence is 17 residues long. V trimming: 0 bases; J trimming: 0 bases; junction bases outside the gene matches: 4. Germline V gives CDR1 MDHEN, CDR2 SYDVKM. CDR3 nucleotides: TGTGCCAGCAGTTTATGGGACAGGGCCCCCTCTGGAAACACCATATATTTT. This encodes CASSLWDRAPSGNTIYF.

V usage is TRBV5-4 and J usage is TRBJ1-2; D possibly corresponds to TRBD1 (5 bases). This CDR3 is built from 14 residues. The V end lost 3 bases, the J end lost 3 bases, and 12 bases lay between the germline ends. CDR1 and CDR2 from the germline V gene are SGHNT and YYREEE (reference sequence). In DNA form, the CDR3 reads TGTGCCAGCAGCTCGGGACGGAATCACTATGGCTACACCTTC. Protein: CASSSGRNHYGYTF.

V is TRBV20-1 and J is TRBJ1-2; 12 nucleotides align to TRBD1. V lost 2 bases, J lost 6 bases, and 10 bases stayed unmatched. The CDR3 extends over 16 amino acids. Germline V gene lookup returns CDR1 DFQATT and CDR2 SNEGSKA (reference sequence). Here the CDR3 reads CSARPVPGQGADGYTF. CDR3 coding DNA: TGCAGTGCTAGACCGGTCCCGGGACAGGGGGCGGATGGCTACACCTTC.

The chain carries TRBV5-1 and TRBJ2-1; D may be TRBD1 (6 bases). This CDR3 has 14 residues. Germline V gene lookup returns CDR1 SGHRS and CDR2 YFSETQ. V was pared by 5 bases and J by 3 bases, with 12 bases between. The CDR3 region has the DNA TGCGCCAGCAGGGAAGGGGGTGGCTACAATGAGCAGTTCTTC. It encodes CASREGGGYNEQFF.

This clone was picked up many times. This sequence may be a read error, since a much larger clone differs from it by one base. The chain recombines TRBV19 with TRBJ2-7, with a weak D call TRBD1 (6 bases). This CDR3 contains 17 residues. Between the trimmed V and J ends, which lost 4 bases and 4 bases, there was a span of 23 bases. The germline V gene encodes CDR1 LNHDA and CDR2 SQIVND (reference sequence). The CDR3 DNA is TGTGCCAGTAGTAGAGGGGGTACGGGAACTGTGGCGTACGAGCAGTACTTC. Amino acids: CASSRGGTGTVAYEQYF.

In this sample, this clone turned up a few times. The V call is TRBV12-3 or TRBV12-4, the J call TRBJ2-7; TRBD1 agrees at 8 bases. The CDR3 is 11 residues long. V was clipped by 7 bases and J by 5 bases; unmatched bases: 1. The CDR3 spells CASNRGDEQYF. The CDR3 DNA is TGTGCCAGCAACAGGGGGGACGAGCAGTACTTC.

With regard to this clone: The junction does not match germline at one end; this may be a read error. The V and J genes are TRBV30 and TRBJ1-2; D possibly corresponds to TRBD1 (5 bases). Germline V gene lookup returns CDR1 GTSNPN and CDR2 SVGIG (reference sequence). This CDR3 has 14 residues. CDR3 in DNA: TGTGCCTGGACCCGTGGGGGGGTTAACAATGGCTACACCTTC. Residues: CAWTRGGVNNGYTF. The full variable domain, its missing parts supplied by reference TRBV30 and TRBJ1-2, is SQTIHQWPATLVQPVGSPLSLECTVEGTSNPNLYWYRQAAGRGLQLLFYSVGIGQISSEVPQNLSASRPQDRQFILSSKKLLLSDSGFYLCAWTRGGVNNGYTFGSGTRLTVV.

This chain links TRBV5-1 with TRBJ1-4, with 7 bases identical to TRBD1. Germline V lookup: CDR1 SGHRS, CDR2 YFSETQ. V was pared by 0 bases and J by 7 bases, with 3 bases of the junction left unmatched. CDR3 length: 14 amino acids. CDR3 DNA: TGCGCCAGCAGCTTGGGACAGGGTCGTGAAAAACTGTTTTTT. Its protein is CASSLGQGREKLFF.

The V gene is TRBV11-2, the J gene TRBJ2-1; 8 bases match TRBD1. The CDR3 extends over 17 amino acids. J lost 0 bases, V lost 4 bases, and 8 bases had no gene match. The germline CDR1 and CDR2 sequences are SGHAT and FQNNGV. As DNA, the CDR3 is TGTGCCAGCAGCTCCCAGACAGGGGCCAGCTCCTACAATGAGCAGTTCTTC. This codes for CASSSQTGASSYNEQFF.

This clone occurred a few times. V is TRBV6-1 and J is TRBJ1-6; a possible D gene is TRBD1 (6 bases). There are 16 residues in the CDR3. V dropped 1 base and J dropped 15 bases, with 22 bases sitting between them. Germline V gene sequence: CDR1 MNHNS, CDR2 SASEGT. The CDR3 is CASSEGPGTLESHLHF. In DNA form, the CDR3 reads TGTGCCAGCAGTGAAGGGCCCGGGACACTAGAAAGTCACCTCCACTTT.

To note about this clone: The conserved phenylalanine or tryptophan is not found at the CDR3 terminus, so this likely reflects a read error. V is TRBV30 and J is TRBJ1-4, with 7 bases that match TRBD1. The V gene end was trimmed by 1 base and the J gene end by 13 bases; junction bases not matched to a gene: 3. The CDR3 contains 11 residues. The germline V gene has CDR1 GTSNPN and CDR2 SVGIG (reference sequence). CDR3 nucleotides: TGTGCCTGGAGTGCAGGGGGTATACTGTTTTAT. Protein product: CAWSAGGILFY.

V usage is TRBV19 and J usage is TRBJ2-7; tentatively, D is TRBD1 (5 bases). CDR3 length: 14 amino acids. V lost 5 bases, J lost 2 bases, and 13 bases lay in between. Germline values: CDR1 LNHDA, CDR2 SQIVND (reference sequence). The CDR3 sequence: CASSLTVVTYEQYF. The CDR3, as DNA: TGTGCCAGTAGTCTGACAGTAGTTACCTACGAGCAGTACTTC. Together with reference TRBV19 and TRBJ2-7, the CDR3 gives the full variable domain: DGGITQSPKYLFRKEGQNVTLSCEQNLNHDAMYWYRQDPGQGLRLIYYSQIVNDFQKGDIAEGYSVSREKKESFPLTVTSAQKNPTAFYLCASSLTVVTYEQYFGPGTRLTVT.